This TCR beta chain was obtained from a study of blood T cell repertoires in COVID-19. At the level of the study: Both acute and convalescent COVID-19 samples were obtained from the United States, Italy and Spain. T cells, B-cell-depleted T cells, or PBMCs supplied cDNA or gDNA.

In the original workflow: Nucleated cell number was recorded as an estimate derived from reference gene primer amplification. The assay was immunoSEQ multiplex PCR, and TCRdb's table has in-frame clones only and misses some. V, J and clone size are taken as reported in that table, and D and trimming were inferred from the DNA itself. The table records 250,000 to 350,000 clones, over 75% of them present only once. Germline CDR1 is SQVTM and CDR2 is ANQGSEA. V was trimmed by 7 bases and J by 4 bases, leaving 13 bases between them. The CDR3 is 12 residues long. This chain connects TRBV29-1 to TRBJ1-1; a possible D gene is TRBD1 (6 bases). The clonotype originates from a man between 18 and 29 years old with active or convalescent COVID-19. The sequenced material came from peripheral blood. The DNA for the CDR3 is TGCAGCGCTGAGGGGGGTCTCACTGAAGCTTTCTTT. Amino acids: CSAEGGLTEAFF. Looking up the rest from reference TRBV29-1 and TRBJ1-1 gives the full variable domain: SAVISQKPSRDICQRGTSLTIQCQVDSQVTMMFWYRQQPGQSLTLIATANQGSEATYESGFVIDKFPISRPNLTFSTLTVSNMSPEDSSIYLCSAEGGLTEAFFGQGTRLTVV.